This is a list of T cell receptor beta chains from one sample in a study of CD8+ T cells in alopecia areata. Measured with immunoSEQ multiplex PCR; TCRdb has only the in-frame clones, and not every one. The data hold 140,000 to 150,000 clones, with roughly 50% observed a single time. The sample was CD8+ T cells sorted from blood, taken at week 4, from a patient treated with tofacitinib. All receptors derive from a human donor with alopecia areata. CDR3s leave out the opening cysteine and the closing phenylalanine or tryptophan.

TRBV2 ASYDLTSYEQY
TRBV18 ASSPLDEGEETQY
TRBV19 ASSLAGGNQETQY
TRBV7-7 ASSYRGGVETQY
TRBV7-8 ASSSVASNQPQH
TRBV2 ASNGGDSPLH
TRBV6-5 ASSGPLNTEAF
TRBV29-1 SVDDPGRGEQETQY
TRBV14 ASSRGIGRGNEQY
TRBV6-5 ASSYEQSYGYT
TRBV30 ASFGGGGTEAF
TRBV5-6 ASSLGTLQETQY
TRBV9 ASSVRRGSSYNEQF
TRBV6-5 ASSYREGHTEAF
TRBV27 ASSLGGNTEAF
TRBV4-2 ASSQEAGEAYEQY
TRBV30 AWTSWGRGYEQY
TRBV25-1 AISRSPYEQY
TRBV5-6 ASSWGQTNTGELF
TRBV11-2 ASSLDYGSEQY
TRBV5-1 ASSLDPNQLPGANVLT
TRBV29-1 SVEDRGTNYGYT
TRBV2 ASFGTDNSPLH
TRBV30 AWGTGVVETQY
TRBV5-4 ASSYGLAGQETQY
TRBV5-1 ASSSWRSQETQY
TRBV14 ASSQDTASSYNSPLH
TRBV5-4 ASSPGQGSAETQY
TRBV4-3 ASSQRWGGQETQY
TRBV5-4 ASSTDSTYEQY
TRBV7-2 ASSWGRTTEAF
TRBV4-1 ASSQDFPDTQY
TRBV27 ASSSIPPLVGDTQY
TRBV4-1 ASSQDRTLNGELF
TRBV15 ATSSRQGGRETQY
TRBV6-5 ASSYSMDTYEQY
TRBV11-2 ASSHGTGKNEKLF
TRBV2 ASTRTGGEETQY
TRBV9 ASSVEAGPSYEQY
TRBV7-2 ASSLVRRRETQY
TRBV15 ATSSRQGPQETQY
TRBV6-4 ASSERGSTDTQY
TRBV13 ASSLEKGQETQY
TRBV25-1 AIQNTGELF
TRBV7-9 ASSGSDYEQY
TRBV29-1 SVVGLAGAQETQY